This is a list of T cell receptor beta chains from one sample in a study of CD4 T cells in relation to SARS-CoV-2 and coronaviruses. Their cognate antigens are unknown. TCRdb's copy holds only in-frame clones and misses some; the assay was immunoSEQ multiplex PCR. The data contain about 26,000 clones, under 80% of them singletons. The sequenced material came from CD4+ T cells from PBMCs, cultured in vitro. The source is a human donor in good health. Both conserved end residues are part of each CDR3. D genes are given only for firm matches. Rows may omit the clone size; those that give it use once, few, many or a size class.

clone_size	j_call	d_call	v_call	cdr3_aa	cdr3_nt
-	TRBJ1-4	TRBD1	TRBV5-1	CASSEGQATNEKLFF	TGCGCCAGCAGCGAAGGACAGGCGACTAATGAAAAACTGTTTTTT
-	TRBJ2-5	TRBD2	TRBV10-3	CAIGAGGEVSMETQYF	TGTGCCATCGGGGCGGGGGGTGAGGTTTCGATGGAGACCCAGTACTTC
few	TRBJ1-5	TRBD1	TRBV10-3	CAISGTGVNQPQHF	TGTGCCATCAGTGGGACAGGGGTCAATCAGCCCCAGCATTTT
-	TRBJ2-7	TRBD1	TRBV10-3	CAIMRDRGELEQYF	TGTGCCATCATGAGGGACAGGGGGGAGCTGGAGCAGTACTTC
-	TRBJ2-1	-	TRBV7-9	CASSRGAPNEQFF	TGTGCCAGCAGCCGCGGGGCCCCAAATGAGCAGTTCTTC
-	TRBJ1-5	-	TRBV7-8	CASSLARRLGVNQPQHF	TGTGCCAGCAGCTTAGCGCGTCGCCTGGGGGTCAATCAGCCCCAGCATTTT
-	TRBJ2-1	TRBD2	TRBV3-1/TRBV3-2	CASSQITGTSGSSYNEQFF	TGTGCCAGCAGCCAAATCACCGGGACTAGCGGGAGCTCCTACAATGAGCAGTTCTTC
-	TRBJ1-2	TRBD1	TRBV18	CASSPPAPGQKFGYTF	TGTGCCAGCTCACCACCGGCCCCGGGACAGAAGTTTGGCTACACCTTC
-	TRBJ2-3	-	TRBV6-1	CASSGAGGTDTQYF	TGTGCCAGCAGTGGAGCGGGCGGGACAGATACGCAGTATTTT
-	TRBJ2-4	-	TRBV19	CASSPSDGLAKNIQYF	TGTGCCAGTAGTCCCAGCGACGGTTTAGCCAAAAACATTCAGTACTTC
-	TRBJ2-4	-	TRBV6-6	CASNQGNKNIQYF	TGTGCCAGTAACCAGGGGAACAAAAACATTCAGTACTTC
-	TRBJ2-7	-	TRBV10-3	CAISGPGWDEQYF	TGTGCCATCAGTGGGCCCGGGTGGGACGAGCAGTACTTC
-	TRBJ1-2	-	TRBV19	CASSIARVHGYTF	TGTGCCAGTAGTATAGCCAGGGTCCATGGCTACACCTTC
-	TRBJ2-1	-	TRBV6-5	CASHDLREVNEQFF	TGTGCCAGCCACGATTTACGAGAAGTCAATGAGCAGTTCTTC
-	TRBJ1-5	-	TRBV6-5	CASRDSLDQPQHF	TGTGCCAGCAGGGACAGTTTAGATCAGCCCCAGCATTTT
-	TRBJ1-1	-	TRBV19	CASSGGFDRGNTEAFF	TGTGCCAGTAGTGGGGGGTTCGACCGAGGGAACACTGAAGCTTTCTTT
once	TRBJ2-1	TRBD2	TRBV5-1	CASSWTSSGSRNEQFF	TGCGCCAGCAGCTGGACTTCTAGCGGGAGTAGGAATGAGCAGTTCTTC
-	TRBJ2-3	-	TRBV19	CASSMGTSTDTQYF	TGTGCCAGTAGTATGGGTACTAGCACAGATACGCAGTATTTT
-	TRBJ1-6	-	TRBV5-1	CASSLVANVGDSPLHF	TGCGCCAGCAGCTTGGTGGCTAATGTTGGAGATTCACCCCTCCACTTT
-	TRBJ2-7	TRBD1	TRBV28	CASSGSGTGPRLRYEQYF	TGTGCCAGCAGTGGCTCCGGGACAGGGCCAAGGCTTCGATACGAGCAGTACTTC
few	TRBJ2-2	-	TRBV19	CASKGTGELFF	TGTGCCAGTAAAGGGACCGGGGAGCTGTTTTTT
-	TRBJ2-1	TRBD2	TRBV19	CASSGQAGGPVNEQFF	TGTGCCAGTAGTGGACAAGCGGGGGGGCCGGTCAATGAGCAGTTCTTC
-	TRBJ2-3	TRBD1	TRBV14	CASSQDLGQGADTQYF	TGTGCCAGCAGCCAAGATCTGGGACAGGGTGCAGATACGCAGTATTTT